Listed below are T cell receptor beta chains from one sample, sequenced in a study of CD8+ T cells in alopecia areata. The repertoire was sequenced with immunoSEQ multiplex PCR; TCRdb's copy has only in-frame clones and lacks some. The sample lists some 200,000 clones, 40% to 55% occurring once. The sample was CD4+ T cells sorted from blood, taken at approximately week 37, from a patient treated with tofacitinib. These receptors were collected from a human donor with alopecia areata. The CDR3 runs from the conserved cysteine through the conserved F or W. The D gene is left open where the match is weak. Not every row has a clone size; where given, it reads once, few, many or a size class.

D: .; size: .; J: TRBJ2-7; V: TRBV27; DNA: TGTGCCAGCAGTTTCGCCGCACGCTACGAGCAGTACTTC; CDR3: CASSFAARYEQYF
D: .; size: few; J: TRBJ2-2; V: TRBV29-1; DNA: TGCAGCGTTGGTCCGGGAGCCGACACCGGGGAGCTGTTTTTT; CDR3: CSVGPGADTGELFF
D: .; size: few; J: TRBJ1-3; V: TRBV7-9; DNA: TGTGCCAGCCTATATGGAGCTGGAAACACCATATATTTT; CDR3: CASLYGAGNTIYF
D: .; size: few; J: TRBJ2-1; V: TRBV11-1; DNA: TGTGCCAGCAGCCCGGGACTGACTAATGGGCAGTTCTTC; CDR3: CASSPGLTNGQFF
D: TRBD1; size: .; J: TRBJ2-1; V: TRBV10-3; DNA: TGTGCCATCACCGCGTCGGGACAGGGGTCCTACAATGAGCAGTTCTTC; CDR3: CAITASGQGSYNEQFF
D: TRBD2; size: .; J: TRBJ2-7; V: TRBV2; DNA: TGTGCCAGCACTCCTGCGGGAGGAGCCTACGAGCAGTACTTC; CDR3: CASTPAGGAYEQYF
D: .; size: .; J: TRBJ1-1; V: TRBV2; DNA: TGTGCCAGCACCCCGGACACGAACACTGAAGCTTTCTTT; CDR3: CASTPDTNTEAFF
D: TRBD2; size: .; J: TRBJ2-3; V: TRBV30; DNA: TGTGCCTGGACCTCTAGCGGGGAAACAGATACGCAGTATTTT; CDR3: CAWTSSGETDTQYF
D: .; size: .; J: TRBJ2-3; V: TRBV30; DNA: TGTGCCTGGAGTGTCGGTCCCACGGATACGCAGTATTTT; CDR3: CAWSVGPTDTQYF
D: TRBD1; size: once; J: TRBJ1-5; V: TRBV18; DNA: TGTGCCAGCTCGGTCGACAGGGGCAATCAGCCCCAGCATTTT; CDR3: CASSVDRGNQPQHF
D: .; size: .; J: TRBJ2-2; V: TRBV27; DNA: TGTGCCAGCAGTAAAAGGGATACCGGGGAGCTGTTTTTT; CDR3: CASSKRDTGELFF
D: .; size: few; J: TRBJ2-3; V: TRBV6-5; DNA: TGTGCCAGCGCCTTGAGGGCTACAGATACGCAGTATTTT; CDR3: CASALRATDTQYF
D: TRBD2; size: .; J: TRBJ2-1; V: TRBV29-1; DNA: TGCAGCACTAGCGTTGTGGGCAATGAGCAGTTCTTC; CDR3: CSTSVVGNEQFF
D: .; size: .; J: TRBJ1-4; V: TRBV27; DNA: TGTGCCAGCAGCCCCTACGGGAAGGGCGGAGATGAAAAACTGTTTTTT; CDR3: CASSPYGKGGDEKLFF
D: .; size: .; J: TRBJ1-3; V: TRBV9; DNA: TGTGCCAGCAGCGTAGCACCGGCTTCTGGAAACACCATATATTTT; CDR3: CASSVAPASGNTIYF
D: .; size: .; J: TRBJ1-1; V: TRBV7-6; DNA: TGTGCCAGCACCCGTTCAGCAGGGAAAACTGAAGCTTTCTTT; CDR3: CASTRSAGKTEAFF
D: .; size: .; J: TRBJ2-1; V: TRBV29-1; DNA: TGCAGCGTCCGAAAAGGGCCCGCCGGGACACCCTACAATGAGCAGTTCTTC; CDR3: CSVRKGPAGTPYNEQFF
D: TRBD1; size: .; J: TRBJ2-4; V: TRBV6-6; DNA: TGTGCCAGCAGAACGGGACAGGGAGTTATTCAGTACTTC; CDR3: CASRTGQGVIQYF
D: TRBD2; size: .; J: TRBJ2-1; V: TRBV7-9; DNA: TGTGCCAGCAGCCCCCCGGGGGGGAGGGCCTATGAGCAGTTCTTC; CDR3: CASSPPGGRAYEQFF
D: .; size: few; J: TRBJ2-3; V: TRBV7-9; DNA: TGTGCCAGCATGGGCGGATACACAGATACGCAGTATTTT; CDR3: CASMGGYTDTQYF
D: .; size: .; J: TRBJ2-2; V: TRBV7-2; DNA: TGTGCCAGCACCTCGATGCGGACCACCGGGGAGCTGTTTTTT; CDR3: CASTSMRTTGELFF
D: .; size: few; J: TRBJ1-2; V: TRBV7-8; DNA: TGTGCCAGCAGCCTCGACAGGTTAGCTAACTATGGCTACACCTTC; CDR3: CASSLDRLANYGYTF
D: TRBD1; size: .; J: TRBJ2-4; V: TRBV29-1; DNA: TGCAGCGTTGGACAACAGGGGGTCGGGAACATTCAGTACTTC; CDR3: CSVGQQGVGNIQYF
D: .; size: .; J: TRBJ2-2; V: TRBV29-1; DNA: TGCAGCGTTGGCCCCTCAATTTGGGGCGGGGAGCTGTTTTTT; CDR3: CSVGPSIWGGELFF
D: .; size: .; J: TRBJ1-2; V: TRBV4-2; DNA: TGTGCCAGCAGCCAAGTAATGGGCCCCTCAGAGGGCTACACCTTC; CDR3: CASSQVMGPSEGYTF
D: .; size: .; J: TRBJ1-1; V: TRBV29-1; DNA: TGCAGCGTTGAAAGCGGGGCCGGAGGAATGAACACTGAAGCTTTCTTT; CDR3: CSVESGAGGMNTEAFF
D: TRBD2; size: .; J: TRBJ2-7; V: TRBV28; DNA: TGTGCCAGCAGTTTAAGCCTAGCGGGACTCTCCTACGAGCAGTACTTC; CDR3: CASSLSLAGLSYEQYF
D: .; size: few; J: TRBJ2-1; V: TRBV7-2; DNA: TGTGCCAGCAGCCTCCCCTCGAACAATGAGCAGTTCTTC; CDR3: CASSLPSNNEQFF
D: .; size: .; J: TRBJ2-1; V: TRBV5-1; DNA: TGCGCCAGCAGCTTGGTCGGTTACAATGAGCAGTTCTTC; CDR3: CASSLVGYNEQFF
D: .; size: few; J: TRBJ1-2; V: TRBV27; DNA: TGTGCCAGCACCCTAATCGTGGATGGCTACACCTTC; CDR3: CASTLIVDGYTF
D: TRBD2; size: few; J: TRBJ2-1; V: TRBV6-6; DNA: TGTGCCAGCAATAAACCGGGACTAGAACATGAGCAGTTCTTC; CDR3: CASNKPGLEHEQFF
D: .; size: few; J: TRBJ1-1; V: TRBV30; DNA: TGTGCCTGGCTGGGTAGCACTGAAGCTTTCTTT; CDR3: CAWLGSTEAFF
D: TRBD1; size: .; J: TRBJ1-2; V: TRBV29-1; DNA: TGCAGCGTTGATCCGGACAGGGAGCATGGCTACACCTTC; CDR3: CSVDPDREHGYTF
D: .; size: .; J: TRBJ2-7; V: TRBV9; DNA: TGTGCCAGCAGCGCGCCGTACGAGCAGTACTTC; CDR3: CASSAPYEQYF
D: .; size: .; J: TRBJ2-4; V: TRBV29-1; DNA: TGCAGCGTTGGTTTCGCTAATGGGGCCAAAAACATTCAGTACTTC; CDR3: CSVGFANGAKNIQYF
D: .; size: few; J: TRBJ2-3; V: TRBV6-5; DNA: TGTGCCAGCAGACCGACCAAAGGCGGAGATACGCAGTATTTT; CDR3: CASRPTKGGDTQYF
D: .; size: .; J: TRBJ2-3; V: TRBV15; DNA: TGTGCCACCAGCGGTACAGGTTTGACAGATACGCAGTATTTT; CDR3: CATSGTGLTDTQYF
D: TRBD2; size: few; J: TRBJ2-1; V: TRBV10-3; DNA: TGTGCCATCAGTGAGGGAGCTAGCGGGAGGAACCCCTACAATGAGCAGTTCTTC; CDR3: CAISEGASGRNPYNEQFF
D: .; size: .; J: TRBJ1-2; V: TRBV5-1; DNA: TGCGCCAGCAGCTTGGCCGTAGGAAGGGGCTATGGCTACACCTTC; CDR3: CASSLAVGRGYGYTF
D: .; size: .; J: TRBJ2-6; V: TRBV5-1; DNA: TGCGCCAGCAGCTTGGTATCAGGGTCTGGGGCCAACGTCCTGACTTTC; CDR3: CASSLVSGSGANVLTF
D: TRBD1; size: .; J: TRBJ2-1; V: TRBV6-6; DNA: TGTGCCAGCAGTTACCCGAAAGGGACAGACAATGAGCAGTTCTTC; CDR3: CASSYPKGTDNEQFF
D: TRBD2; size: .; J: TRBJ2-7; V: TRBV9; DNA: TGTGCCAGCAGCCCCGGGGGGGACCTCACCTACGAGCAGTACTTC; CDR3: CASSPGGDLTYEQYF
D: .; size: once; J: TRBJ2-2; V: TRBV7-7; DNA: TGTGCTAGCAGCCAAGGACTCCCGTACACCGGGGAGCTGTTTTTT; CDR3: CASSQGLPYTGELFF
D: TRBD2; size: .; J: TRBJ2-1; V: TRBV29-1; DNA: TGCAGCGTTGAATTCAGCGGGAGCTCCTACAATGAGCAGTTCTTC; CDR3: CSVEFSGSSYNEQFF
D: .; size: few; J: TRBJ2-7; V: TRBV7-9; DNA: TGTGCCAGCAGCTTTGGGGTGTCAGCCTACGAGCAGTACTTC; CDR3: CASSFGVSAYEQYF
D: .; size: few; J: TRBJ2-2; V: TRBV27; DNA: TGTGCCAGCAGTTCCCACCCCACAAACACCGGGGAGCTGTTTTTT; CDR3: CASSSHPTNTGELFF
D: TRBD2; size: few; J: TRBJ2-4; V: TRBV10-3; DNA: TGTGCCATCAGTGCGACTAGCGGGAGGATCGCGGACATTCAGTACTTC; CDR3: CAISATSGRIADIQYF
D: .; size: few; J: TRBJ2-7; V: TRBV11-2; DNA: TGTGCCAGCAGCTTGGCGCAAGAGCAGTACTTC; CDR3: CASSLAQEQYF